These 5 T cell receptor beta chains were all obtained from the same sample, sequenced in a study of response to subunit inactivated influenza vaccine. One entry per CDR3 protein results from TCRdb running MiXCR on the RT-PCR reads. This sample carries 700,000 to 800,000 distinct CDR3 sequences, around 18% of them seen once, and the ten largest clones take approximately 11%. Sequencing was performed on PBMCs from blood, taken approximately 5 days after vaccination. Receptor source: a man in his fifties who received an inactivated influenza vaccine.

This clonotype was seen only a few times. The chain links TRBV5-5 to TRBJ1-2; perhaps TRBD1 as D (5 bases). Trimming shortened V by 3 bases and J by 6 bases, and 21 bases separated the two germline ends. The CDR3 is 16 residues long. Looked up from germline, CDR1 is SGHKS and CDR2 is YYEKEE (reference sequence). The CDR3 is CASSYISGRGNHGYTF. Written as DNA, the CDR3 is TGTGCCAGCAGCTACATCTCAGGGCGAGGGAACCATGGCTACACCTTC.

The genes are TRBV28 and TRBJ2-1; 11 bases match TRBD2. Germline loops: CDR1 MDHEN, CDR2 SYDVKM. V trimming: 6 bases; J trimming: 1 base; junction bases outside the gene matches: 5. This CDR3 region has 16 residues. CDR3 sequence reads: CASSGTSGGSYNEQFF. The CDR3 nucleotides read TGTGCCAGCAGCGGTACTAGCGGGGGATCCTACAATGAGCAGTTCTTC.

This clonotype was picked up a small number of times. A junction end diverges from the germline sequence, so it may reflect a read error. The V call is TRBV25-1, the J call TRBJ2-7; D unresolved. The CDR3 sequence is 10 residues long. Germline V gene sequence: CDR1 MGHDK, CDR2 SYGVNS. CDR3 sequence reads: CASSEFELTF. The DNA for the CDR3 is TGTGCCAGCAGTGAATTCGAGCTTACATTC.

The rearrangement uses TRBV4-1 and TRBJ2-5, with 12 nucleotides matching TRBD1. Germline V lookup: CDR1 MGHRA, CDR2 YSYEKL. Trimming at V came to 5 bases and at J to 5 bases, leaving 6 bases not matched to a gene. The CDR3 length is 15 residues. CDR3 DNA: TGCGCCAGCAGCGGAGGGACAGGGGGCTTGGAGACCCAGTACTTC. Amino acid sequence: CASSGGTGGLETQYF.

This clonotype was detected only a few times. CDR3 sequence reads: CSAISGQGYEKLFF. CDR3 coding DNA: TGCAGTGCTATCTCGGGACAGGGATATGAAAAACTGTTTTTT. This chain connects TRBV20-1 to TRBJ1-4; 9 nucleotides agree with TRBD1. This CDR3 spans 14 amino acids. Trimming cost V 4 bases and J 6 bases; bases outside gene matches: 6. The germline CDR1 and CDR2 sequences are DFQATT and SNEGSKA (reference sequence).